The TCR beta chain described here comes from a study of cytomegalovirus exposure and HLA in healthy donors. Background on the study: Tens of millions of unique TCRs, all from HLA-typed donors, were included in an early release of the data.

On this clone: What it binds is unknown.

CDR1 is MNHEY and CDR2 is SMNVEV in the germline V gene (reference sequence). With V trimmed by 3 bases and J by 6 bases, 2 bases remained unmatched. The CDR3 has 12 amino acids. 60 Vbeta and 13 Jbeta primers were used in PCR. Data came from immunoSEQ multiplex PCR; TCRdb stores just in-frame clones and leaves some out. The sample records 250,000 to 350,000 clones, 80% to 90% being singletons. Study conclusions and caveats: Despite most TCR sequences being rare, some public TCRs occurred in many donors. One variant, a missense change in DCLRE1C, was linked in a later analysis to TCR beta V- and J-gene trimming.

The chain joins TRBV27 to TRBJ2-7, with 7 bases that match TRBD1. The clonotype was recovered from a man aged 40-50 years in good health and CMV-seropositive. The specimen was PBMCs. The CDR3 DNA follows: TGTGCCAGCAGTTTGACAGGGAGCGAGCAGTACTTC. As protein: CASSLTGSEQYF.